The rows below give T cell receptor beta chains drawn from one sample of a study of shared clonotypes between healthy human individuals. Sequencing was performed with immunoSEQ multiplex PCR; in TCRdb, only in-frame clones are kept and a portion is missing. The sample shows about 2 million clones, roughly 95% of them seen only once. The sample taken for sequencing was naive CD8+ T cells sorted from blood. Receptors originate from a man between 18 and 29 years old in good health. Each CDR3 is given with its conserved first and last residue. The order of the fields is V gene, D gene, clone size, J gene, CDR3 protein, CDR3 DNA. D genes are given only for firm matches. The size entry is marked missing in some rows and otherwise reads once, few, many or a size class.

>TRBV29-1|-|-|TRBJ1-1
CSVDMGGTEAFF
TGCAGCGTTGACATGGGAGGCACTGAAGCTTTCTTT
>TRBV4-1|TRBD1|-|TRBJ1-2
CASSQDPDRGNGYTF
TGCGCCAGCAGCCAAGACCCGGACAGGGGCAATGGCTACACCTTC
>TRBV30|-|-|TRBJ1-1
CAWRRRVEAFF
TGTGCCTGGAGGCGAAGGGTTGAAGCTTTCTTT
>TRBV27|TRBD2|-|TRBJ2-5
CASSFGTSGGAGETQYF
TGTGCCAGCAGTTTTGGGACTAGCGGGGGGGCCGGAGAGACCCAGTACTTC
>TRBV5-4|-|-|TRBJ1-1
CASSLAQTNTEAFF
TGTGCCAGCAGCTTGGCACAGACGAACACTGAAGCTTTCTTT
>TRBV7-9|-|-|TRBJ1-6
CASSLVGPYNSPLHF
TGTGCCAGCAGCTTAGTGGGACCCTATAATTCACCCCTCCACTTT
>TRBV12-5|-|-|TRBJ2-7
CASGKPGRAHSYEQYF
TGTGCTAGTGGCAAACCTGGACGGGCCCACTCCTACGAGCAGTACTTC
>TRBV2|-|once|TRBJ2-7
CASAEGKAYEQYF
TGTGCCAGTGCCGAGGGGAAGGCCTACGAGCAGTACTTC
>TRBV27|TRBD2|-|TRBJ2-2
CASSLTPGGLPLGTGELFF
TGTGCCAGCAGTTTAACCCCGGGGGGACTACCGTTGGGCACCGGGGAGCTGTTTTTT
>TRBV27|-|-|TRBJ2-5
CASSPLTGEETQYF
TGTGCCAGCAGTCCCCTGACTGGAGAAGAGACCCAGTACTTC
>TRBV30|-|-|TRBJ1-5
CAWSVVGQPQHF
TGTGCCTGGAGTGTTGTGGGTCAGCCCCAGCATTTT
>TRBV9|-|once|TRBJ2-7
CASSVPDSRGEQYF
TGTGCCAGCAGCGTCCCGGACAGTCGGGGCGAGCAGTACTTC
>TRBV6-5|TRBD1|-|TRBJ1-5
CASSLQGSGQPQHF
TGTGCCAGCAGTCTACAGGGGTCCGGGCAGCCCCAGCATTTT
>TRBV30|TRBD1|-|TRBJ1-5
CAWNQQGKSNQPQHF
TGTGCCTGGAATCAACAGGGGAAAAGCAATCAGCCCCAGCATTTT
>TRBV4-1|-|-|TRBJ1-2
CASSQDPNYGYTF
TGCGCCAGCAGCCAAGACCCGAACTATGGCTACACCTTC
>TRBV11-2|-|once|TRBJ2-3
CASSEGVATQYF
TGTGCCAGCAGCGAAGGGGTAGCTACGCAGTATTTT
>TRBV9|TRBD1|-|TRBJ2-7
CASSEQGGPYEQYF
TGTGCCAGCAGCGAACAGGGGGGCCCCTACGAGCAGTACTTC
>TRBV4-3|-|-|TRBJ1-1
CASSQGMYTEAFF
TGCGCCAGCAGCCAGGGGATGTACACTGAAGCTTTCTTT
>TRBV7-6|-|-|TRBJ2-1
CASSQLLGTNEQFF
TGTGCCAGCAGCCAACTATTAGGGACTAATGAGCAGTTCTTC
>TRBV9|-|-|TRBJ1-2
CASSPQLGNGYTF
TGTGCCAGCAGCCCCCAGTTGGGTAATGGCTACACCTTC
>TRBV6-5|-|-|TRBJ2-7
CASSYSRDNYEQYF
TGTGCCAGCAGTTACTCCCGGGACAACTACGAGCAGTACTTC
>TRBV2|-|-|TRBJ1-2
CASSGVGVVFGYGYTF
TGTGCCAGCAGTGGGGTTGGCGTGGTTTTCGGCTATGGCTACACCTTC
>TRBV9|-|-|TRBJ1-2
CASGQSGGAGYGYTF
TGTGCCAGCGGCCAAAGCGGGGGGGCAGGATATGGCTACACCTTC
>TRBV30|TRBD1|-|TRBJ2-5
CAWSVDREETQYF
TGTGCCTGGAGTGTTGACAGGGAAGAGACCCAGTACTTC
>TRBV6-1|-|-|TRBJ1-1
CASMVNTEAFF
TGTGCCAGCATGGTAAACACTGAAGCTTTCTTT
>TRBV6-5|-|-|TRBJ1-3
CASSYQEGGNTIYF
TGTGCCAGCAGTTACCAGGAAGGTGGAAACACCATATATTTT
>TRBV5-1|TRBD2|-|TRBJ2-2
CASSLAASGDTGELFF
TGCGCCAGCAGCTTGGCAGCTAGCGGGGACACCGGGGAGCTGTTTTTT
>TRBV2|-|-|TRBJ1-3
CAYKNHGLLLSGNTIYF
TGTGCCTACAAAAACCATGGACTCCTACTCTCTGGAAACACCATATATTTT
>TRBV9|-|-|TRBJ1-2
CASSVAGNYGYTF
TGTGCCAGCAGCGTAGCCGGAAACTATGGCTACACCTTC
>TRBV19|-|once|TRBJ1-1
CASSIGDSLEAFF
TGTGCCAGTAGTATAGGCGATAGTCTTGAAGCTTTCTTT
>TRBV15|TRBD1|-|TRBJ1-2
CATSRVPGQGTYGYTF
TGTGCCACCAGCAGAGTCCCGGGACAGGGGACCTATGGCTACACCTTC
>TRBV5-4|TRBD1|-|TRBJ2-1
CASRLEGQGHEQFF
TGTGCCAGCAGACTAGAAGGACAGGGACATGAGCAGTTCTTC
>TRBV10-3|-|-|TRBJ2-7
CATEVGTSNYEQYF
TGTGCCACCGAAGTAGGGACCTCCAACTACGAGCAGTACTTC
>TRBV28|-|-|TRBJ2-7
CASSNVGDSYEQYF
TGTGCCAGCAGCAACGTGGGGGATTCCTACGAGCAGTACTTC
>TRBV19|TRBD2|-|TRBJ2-2
CATHKRAGGLAGESSGELFF
TGTGCCACACATAAAAGGGCTGGGGGACTAGCGGGAGAAAGTTCCGGGGAGCTGTTTTTT
>TRBV10-3|TRBD1|-|TRBJ1-2
CAISELDRVDSTF
TGTGCCATCAGTGAGTTGGACAGGGTAGACTCAACCTTC
>TRBV7-2|TRBD2|-|TRBJ2-1
CASSLVDSRREVYNEQFF
TGTGCCAGCAGCTTAGTAGACTCCCGGCGGGAGGTCTACAATGAGCAGTTCTTC
>TRBV27|TRBD2|-|TRBJ2-1
CASSPGTSGINEQFF
TGTGCCAGCAGTCCAGGGACTAGCGGGATTAATGAGCAGTTCTTC
>TRBV4-1|TRBD2|-|TRBJ2-5
CASSPKAGTKAETQYF
TGCGCCAGCAGCCCGAAGGCCGGGACTAAGGCCGAGACCCAGTACTTC
>TRBV7-8|-|once|TRBJ1-3
CASSSGISSGNTIYF
TGTGCCAGCAGCTCCGGCATCAGCTCTGGAAACACCATATATTTT
>TRBV10-3|-|-|TRBJ2-2
CAISEDSSNTGELFF
TGTGCCATCAGTGAGGACAGTTCGAACACCGGGGAGCTGTTTTTT
>TRBV27|-|-|TRBJ2-2
CASSLLARGGTGELFF
TGTGCCAGCAGTTTATTGGCCAGGGGTGGCACCGGGGAGCTGTTTTTT